One sample yielded the 22 T cell receptor beta chains listed below, sequenced in a study of monozygotic twins with inflammatory bowel disease. TCRdb reprocessed the 5' RACE reads and stores each CDR3 protein as one record, lacking DNA. The table lists about 450,000 distinct CDR3 sequences. The sequenced sample consisted of blood. The receptors derive from a human donor with ulcerative colitis or Crohn's disease, or a healthy co-twin of an affected twin (not recorded which).

The V gene is TRBV4-2, the J gene TRBJ2-1. The CDR3 runs to 15 residues. The germline CDR1 and CDR2 sequences are LGHNA and YNFKEQ. CDR3 amino acids: CASSQDRNPRNEQFF.

J is TRBJ1-1 and V is TRBV14. The length of the CDR3 is 14 residues. Germline V gene data show CDR1 as SGHDN and CDR2 as FVKESK. The CDR3 loop is CASSRQFMNTEAFF.

The rearrangement joins TRBV20-1 to TRBJ2-7; TCRdb's D gene call, TRBD1, goes unchecked for lack of DNA. The CDR3 extends over 13 amino acids. Looked up from germline, CDR1 is DFQATT and CDR2 is SNEGSKA (reference sequence). The CDR3 sequence is CSGGGTTEYEQYF.

The chain has TRBV5-4 and TRBJ1-2. The CDR3 runs 15 residues. Germline V gives CDR1 SGHNT, CDR2 YYREEE (reference sequence). CDR3 sequence: CASSPDPTTNYGYTF.

The CDR3 sequence: CASSLDGDQPQHF. This chain uses TRBV5-4 with TRBJ1-5. The CDR3 consists of 13 residues. Germline assignment: CDR1 SGHNT and CDR2 YYREEE (reference sequence). The full variable domain, in which reference TRBV5-4 and TRBJ1-5 provide the parts outside the CDR3, is ETGVTQSPTHLIKTRGQQVTLRCSSQSGHNTVSWYQQALGQGPQFIFQYYREEENGRGNFPPRFSGLQFPNYSSELNVNALELDDSALYLCASSLDGDQPQHFGDGTRLSIL.

The chain uses TRBV5-1 and TRBJ1-1; TCRdb gives TRBD1 as the D gene, but with no DNA this cannot be confirmed. Germline lookup yields CDR1 SGHRS and CDR2 YFSETQ. The CDR3 is 16 amino acids. This CDR3 reads CASSLIGGTMNTEAFF. Full variable domain (outside the CDR3, taken from reference TRBV5-1 and TRBJ1-1): KAGVTQTPRYLIKTRGQQVTLSCSPISGHRSVSWYQQTPGQGLQFLFEYFSETQRNKGNFPGRFSGRQFSNSRSEMNVSTLELGDSALYLCASSLIGGTMNTEAFFGQGTRLTVV.

The J gene is TRBJ2-7, the V gene TRBV20-1; TCRdb gives TRBD2 as the D gene, but with no DNA this cannot be confirmed. Germline CDR1 and CDR2: DFQATT and SNEGSKA (reference sequence). The CDR3 runs to 17 residues. CDR3 protein: CSARERLAGGLPYEQYF.

This sequence joins TRBV20-1 and TRBJ2-7. Germline assignment: CDR1 DFQATT and CDR2 SNEGSKA (reference sequence). There are 13 residues in the CDR3. This CDR3 reads CSATKSVGYEQYF.

The V gene is TRBV7-3, the J gene TRBJ2-3; lacking DNA, the TRBD2 call made by TCRdb goes unchecked. Germline CDR1 SGHTA, CDR2 FQGTGA. This CDR3 is built from 16 residues. CDR3 residues: CASSLLAGRSTDTQYF.

V gene TRBV7-2 combines with J gene TRBJ2-1; TCRdb proposes TRBD1, but this gene call is untestable without DNA. CDR3 length: 14 amino acids. Germline assignment: CDR1 SGHTA and CDR2 FQGNSA. The CDR3 sequence: CASSLRDRSRSLVF.

CDR3 residues: CASSQGELAEVQETQYF. The V and J genes are TRBV14 and TRBJ2-5; as DNA is missing, the TRBD2 call by TCRdb cannot be tested. The CDR3 is 17 residues long. In germline, CDR1 is SGHDN, CDR2 FVKESK. The whole variable domain, remainder taken from reference TRBV14 and TRBJ2-5, is EAGVTQFPSHSVIEKGQTVTLRCDPISGHDNLYWYRRVMGKEIKFLLHFVKESKQDESGMPNNRFLAERTGGTYSTLKVQPAELEDSGVYFCASSQGELAEVQETQYFGPGTRLLVL.

The CDR3 here is CASSPGAGRSTDTQYF. This chain connects TRBV5-1 to TRBJ2-3; absent DNA, TCRdb's TRBD1 call cannot be checked. Germline CDR1 SGHRS, CDR2 YFSETQ. This CDR3 spans 16 amino acids. The whole variable domain, filled in from reference TRBV5-1 and TRBJ2-3, reads KAGVTQTPRYLIKTRGQQVTLSCSPISGHRSVSWYQQTPGQGLQFLFEYFSETQRNKGNFPGRFSGRQFSNSRSEMNVSTLELGDSALYLCASSPGAGRSTDTQYFGPGTRLTVL.

This CDR3 is CASGLPSYNEQFF. This rearrangement joins TRBV12-5 to TRBJ2-1. Germline CDR1 LGHNT, CDR2 FRNRAP. The CDR3 is made up of 13 amino acids.

The chain carries TRBV4-2 and TRBJ1-1. CDR3 size: 15 residues. From germline, CDR1 is LGHNA and CDR2 YNFKEQ. CDR3 residues: CASSQEQELSTEAFF.

The V and J genes are TRBV11-2 and TRBJ2-2; the D call of TRBD2 rests on TCRdb alone, since no DNA is present to check it. Germline-derived CDR1 and CDR2 are SGHAT and FQNNGV. The CDR3 totals 17 residues. The CDR3 protein is CASSLLERGINTGELFF.

The chain combines TRBV4-1 with TRBJ2-2; the D gene TCRdb calls, TRBD1, cannot be checked with no DNA. CDR3 length: 16 residues. Germline CDR1 is MGHRA and CDR2 is YSYEKL. The chain's CDR3 is CASSQGDGGDTGELFF.

V usage is TRBV7-2 and J usage is TRBJ2-7; TCRdb selects TRBD2, and the lack of DNA leaves this call unchecked. There are 14 residues in the CDR3. Germline CDR1 and CDR2: SGHTA and FQGNSA. Here the CDR3 reads CASSQAGSSYEQYF.

The chain has TRBV20-1 and TRBJ1-2; absent DNA, TCRdb's TRBD1 call cannot be checked. The CDR3 contains 14 residues. Germline V CDR1 and CDR2: DFQATT, SNEGSKA (reference sequence). CDR3 sequence reads: CSAREGARNYGYTF.

The V and J genes are TRBV20-1 and TRBJ2-2; TCRdb returns TRBD2, unconfirmable since there is no DNA. The CDR3 contains 15 residues. Germline CDR1 reads DFQATT; CDR2 reads SNEGSKA (reference sequence). CDR3 amino acids: CSAKLGGTATGELFF.

The V and J genes are TRBV7-6 and TRBJ2-2; as DNA is missing, the TRBD1 call by TCRdb cannot be tested. Germline lookup yields CDR1 SGHVS and CDR2 FNYEAQ. The CDR3 runs 17 residues. This chain's CDR3 is CASSSGQGRGNTGELFF.

The CDR3 here is CASSLALGYEQYF. This chain connects TRBV5-1 to TRBJ2-7. The CDR3 totals 13 residues. CDR1 is SGHRS and CDR2 is YFSETQ in the germline V gene.

The chain uses TRBV12-3 or TRBV12-4 and TRBJ2-7; the D call of TRBD2 rests on TCRdb alone, since no DNA is present to check it. This CDR3 is 13 amino acids long. The CDR3 spells CASTRGLANEQYF.